The next 14 T cell receptor beta chains were all read from a single sample in a study of T cells after yellow fever vaccination. One entry per CDR3 protein results from TCRdb running MiXCR on the 5' RACE reads. This table holds 250,000 to 400,000 distinct CDR3 sequences, roughly 4.3% found once. The sequenced sample was PBMCs, obtained 5 days after the yellow fever booster vaccination. These receptors were collected from a man in his late teens or twenties who received the YFV17D yellow fever vaccine.

The sample holds many counts of this clonotype. The CDR3 loop is CASRPSEIYEQYV. CDR3 coding DNA: TGTGCCAGCAGGCCGTCAGAAATCTACGAGCAGTACGTC. V gene TRBV28 combines with J gene TRBJ2-7, with D unclear. The germline V gene encodes CDR1 MDHEN and CDR2 SYDVKM. V was pared by 6 bases and J by 3 bases, with 12 bases between. The CDR3 totals 13 residues.

The sample holds many counts of this clonotype. The chain carries TRBV7-2 and TRBJ2-1; 7 nucleotides match TRBD1. The germline gives CDR1 SGHTA, CDR2 FQGNSA. The CDR3 totals 16 residues. Unmatched junction bases numbered 8, after V lost 2 bases and J lost 4 bases. CDR3 nucleotides: TGTGCCAGCAGCTTAATCCTCAGACAGGGATACAATGAGCAGTTCTTC. It specifies CASSLILRQGYNEQFF.

Concerning this clonotype itself: This CDR3 is missing its conserved last phenylalanine or tryptophan, likely due to a read error. The chain uses TRBV2 and TRBJ2-5; TRBD2 matches 8 bases. V lost 0 bases, J lost 3 bases, and 6 bases stayed unmatched. Germline V gives CDR1 SNHLY, CDR2 FYNNEI. This CDR3 is built from 16 residues. CDR3 region: CASSEALRGGKETQYL. For the CDR3, the DNA is TGTGCCAGCAGTGAAGCGCTTCGGGGGGGGAAAGAGACCCAGTACCTC.

This clonotype was seen ten or more times. J is TRBJ1-3 and V is TRBV20-1, with 8 bases aligning to TRBD1. This CDR3 has 16 residues. With 0 bases clipped from V and 1 base from J, the junction kept 5 bases outside the gene matches. The germline V gene encodes CDR1 DFQATT and CDR2 SNEGSKA (reference sequence). CDR3 in DNA: TGCAGTGCTAGAGACCGGACAGGGACTTCTGGAAACACCATATATTTT. It translates to CSARDRTGTSGNTIYF.

This clonotype was counted at least ten times. The chain joins TRBV5-5 to TRBJ1-4, with D possibly TRBD1 on 5 matching bases. The CDR3 contains 14 residues. Germline V gene data show CDR1 as SGHKS and CDR2 as YYEKEE (reference sequence). The germline V and J ends were trimmed by 0 bases and 8 bases, with 11 bases remaining between them. CDR3 in amino acids: CASSLAGRPEKLFF. In nucleotides, the CDR3 is TGTGCCAGCAGCTTGGCAGGGCGGCCAGAAAAACTGTTTTTT.

The chain recombines TRBV11-2 with TRBJ2-2; 7 positions agree with TRBD2. The germline V gene encodes CDR1 SGHAT and CDR2 FQNNGV. J gave up 2 bases and V 1 base, and 10 bases lay outside the gene matches. The CDR3 has 18 amino acids. The CDR3 reads CASSLGDYLKRNTGELFF. The CDR3 DNA follows: TGTGCCAGCAGCTTAGGGGACTATCTGAAGCGTAACACCGGGGAGCTGTTTTTT.

The chain recombines TRBV20-1 with TRBJ2-5; TRBD2 aligns across 7 bases. V lost 0 bases and J lost 5; bases outside the gene matches: 12. The CDR3 extends over 16 amino acids. Germline loops: CDR1 DFQATT, CDR2 SNEGSKA (reference sequence). The CDR3 coding sequence is TGCAGTGCTAGAGATCCCCTCGGCGGGGGTGGGGAGACCCAGTACTTC. This translates into CSARDPLGGGGETQYF.

The genes are TRBV4-3 and TRBJ2-1; D is unresolved. Germline assignment: CDR1 LGHNA and CDR2 YSLEER. The CDR3 has 16 amino acids. Between the trimmed V and J ends, which lost 4 bases and 8 bases, there was a span of 21 bases. The CDR3 DNA is TGCGCCAGCAGCCCAGCAGGCCAGGTTCAGATCGATGAGCAGTTCTTC. This encodes CASSPAGQVQIDEQFF.

Only a few counts were recorded for this clonotype. This chain joins TRBV7-8 and TRBJ2-7; 9 nucleotides match TRBD1. Germline V lookup: CDR1 SGHVS, CDR2 FQNEAQ. Trimming took 0 bases from V and 2 from J; bases not matched to a gene: 5. This CDR3 is 16 amino acids long. The DNA of the CDR3 is TGTGCCAGCAGCTTAGCCGGGACAGGGTCCACCTACGAGCAGTACTTC. It is translated as CASSLAGTGSTYEQYF.

The chain couples TRBV11-2 to TRBJ2-7; no clear D. Per the germline V gene, CDR1 is SGHAT and CDR2 is FQNNGV. Trimming removed 1 base at V and 5 bases at J, with 12 bases between. This CDR3 is 14 amino acids long. CDR3 DNA sequence: TGTGCCAGCAGCTTAGCGGGTTCATCGGACGAGCAGTACTTC. It specifies CASSLAGSSDEQYF.

This chain joins TRBV12-3 or TRBV12-4 and TRBJ1-1, with D unresolved. The CDR3 has 13 amino acids. Trimming stripped 2 bases from V and 1 base from J, with 5 bases between. The CDR3 region has the DNA TGTGCCAGCAGTTTACGAACGAACACTGAAGCTTTCTTT. Protein product: CASSLRTNTEAFF.

This clonotype was recorded a few times. The chain has TRBV13 and TRBJ1-6; possible D gene TRBD1, 5 bases. Trimming removed 1 base from V and 7 bases from J, with 8 bases in between. Looked up from germline, CDR1 is PRHDT and CDR2 is FYEKMQ (reference sequence). There are 14 residues in the CDR3. The CDR3 loop is CASSLARDNSPLHF. The CDR3 DNA sequence: TGTGCCAGCAGCTTAGCCAGGGACAATTCACCCCTCCACTTT.

The chain combines TRBV9 with TRBJ2-3; 8 nucleotides line up with TRBD2. CDR3 length equals 16 residues. J was trimmed by 2 bases and V by 0 bases; bases with no gene match: 5. Germline V lookup: CDR1 SGDLS, CDR2 YYNGEE. CDR3 sequence: CASSVAGSGDTDTQYF. The CDR3 region has the DNA TGTGCCAGCAGCGTAGCAGGTAGCGGGGACACAGATACGCAGTATTTT.

The chain has TRBV20-1 and TRBJ1-1; TRBD1 might be the D (5 bases). V gave up 6 bases and J gave up 5 bases, with 22 bases separating them. This CDR3 spans 15 amino acids. Germline-derived CDR1 and CDR2 are DFQATT and SNEGSKA (reference sequence). The CDR3 loop reads CSAAVTGRRRTEAFF. DNA of the CDR3: TGCAGTGCCGCAGTCACGGGGCGAAGAAGAACTGAAGCTTTCTTT.